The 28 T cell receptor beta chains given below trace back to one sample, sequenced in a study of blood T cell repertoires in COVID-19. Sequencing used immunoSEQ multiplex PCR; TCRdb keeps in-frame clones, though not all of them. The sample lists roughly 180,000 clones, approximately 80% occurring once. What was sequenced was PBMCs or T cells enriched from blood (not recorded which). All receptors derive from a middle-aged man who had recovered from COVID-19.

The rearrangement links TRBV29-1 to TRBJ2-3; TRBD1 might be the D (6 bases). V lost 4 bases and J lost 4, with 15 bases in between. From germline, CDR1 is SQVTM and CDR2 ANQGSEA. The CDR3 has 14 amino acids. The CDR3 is CSVVGQGFADTQYF. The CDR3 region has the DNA TGCAGCGTTGTAGGGCAGGGGTTCGCAGATACGCAGTATTTT.

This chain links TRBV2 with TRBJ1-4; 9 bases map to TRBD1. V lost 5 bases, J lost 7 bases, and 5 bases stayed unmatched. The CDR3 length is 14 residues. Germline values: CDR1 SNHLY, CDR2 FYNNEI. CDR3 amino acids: CASSLQGAGEKLFF. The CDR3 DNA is TGTGCCAGCAGTTTACAGGGGGCAGGTGAAAAACTGTTTTTT.

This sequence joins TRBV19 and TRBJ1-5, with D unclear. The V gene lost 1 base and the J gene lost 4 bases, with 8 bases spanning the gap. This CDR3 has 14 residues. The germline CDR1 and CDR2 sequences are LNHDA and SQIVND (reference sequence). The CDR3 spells CASSIGRRNQPQHF. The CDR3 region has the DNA TGTGCCAGTAGTATAGGGCGGAGAAATCAGCCCCAGCATTTT.

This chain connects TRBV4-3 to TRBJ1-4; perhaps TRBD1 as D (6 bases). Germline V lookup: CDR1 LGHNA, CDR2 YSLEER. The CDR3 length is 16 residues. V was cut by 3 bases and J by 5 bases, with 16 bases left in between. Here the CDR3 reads CASSQAMTGRNEKLFF. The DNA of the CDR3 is TGCGCCAGCAGCCAGGCGATGACAGGTCGAAATGAAAAACTGTTTTTT.

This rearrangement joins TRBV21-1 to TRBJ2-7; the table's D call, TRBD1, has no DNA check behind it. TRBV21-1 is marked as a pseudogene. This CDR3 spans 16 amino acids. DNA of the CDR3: TGTGCCAGCAGCAAAGCGCGGGGACAGGGAATACCCGAGCAGTACGTC. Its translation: CASSKARGQGIPEQYV.

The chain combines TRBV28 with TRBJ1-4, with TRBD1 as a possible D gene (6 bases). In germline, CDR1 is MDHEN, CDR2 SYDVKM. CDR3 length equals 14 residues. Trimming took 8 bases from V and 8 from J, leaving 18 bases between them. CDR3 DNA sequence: TGTGCCAGCTCCCTTGGGGGGCGGGAGGAAAAACTGTTTTTT. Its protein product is CASSLGGREEKLFF.

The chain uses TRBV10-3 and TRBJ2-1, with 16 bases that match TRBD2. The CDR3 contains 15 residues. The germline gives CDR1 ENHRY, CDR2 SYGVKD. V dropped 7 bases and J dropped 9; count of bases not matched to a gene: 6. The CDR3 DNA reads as TGTGCCATCAATCCGGGACTAGCGGGAGGGTTTGAGCAGTTCTTC. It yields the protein CAINPGLAGGFEQFF.

Here the CDR3 DNA reads TGTGCCAGCTCACCCACAGGGGCAAATTTCAACTATGGCTACACCTTC. Translation: CASSPTGANFNYGYTF. This chain joins TRBV18 and TRBJ1-2; 7 nucleotides agree with TRBD1. V shed 3 bases, J shed 2 bases, and the junction held 9 bases outside the gene matches. Germline CDR1 reads KGHSH; CDR2 reads LQKENI. The CDR3 is 16 residues long.

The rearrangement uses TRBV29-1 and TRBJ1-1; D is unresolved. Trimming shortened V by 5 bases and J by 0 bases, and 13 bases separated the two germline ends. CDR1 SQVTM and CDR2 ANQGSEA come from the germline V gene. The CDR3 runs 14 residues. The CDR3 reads CSVQLQRLNTEAFF. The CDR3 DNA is TGCAGCGTTCAACTGCAGAGGCTGAACACTGAAGCTTTCTTT.

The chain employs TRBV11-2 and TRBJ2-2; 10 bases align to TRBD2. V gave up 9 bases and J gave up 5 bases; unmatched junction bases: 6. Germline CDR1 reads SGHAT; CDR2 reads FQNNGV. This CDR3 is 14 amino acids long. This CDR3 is CASYLAGVTGELFF. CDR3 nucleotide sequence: TGTGCCAGTTACCTAGCGGGAGTTACCGGGGAGCTGTTTTTT. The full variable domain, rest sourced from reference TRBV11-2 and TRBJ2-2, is EAGVAQSPRYKIIEKRQSVAFWCNPISGHATLYWYQQILGQGPKLLIQFQNNGVVDDSQLPKDRFSAERLKGVDSTLKIQPAKLEDSAVYLCASYLAGVTGELFFGEGSRLTVL.

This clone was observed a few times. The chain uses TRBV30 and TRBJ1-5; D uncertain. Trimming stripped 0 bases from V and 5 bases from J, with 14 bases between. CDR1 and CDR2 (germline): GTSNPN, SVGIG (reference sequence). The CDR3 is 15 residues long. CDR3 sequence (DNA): TGTGCCTGGAGTGTACATCAGGATTTTGATCAGCCCCAGCATTTT. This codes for CAWSVHQDFDQPQHF.

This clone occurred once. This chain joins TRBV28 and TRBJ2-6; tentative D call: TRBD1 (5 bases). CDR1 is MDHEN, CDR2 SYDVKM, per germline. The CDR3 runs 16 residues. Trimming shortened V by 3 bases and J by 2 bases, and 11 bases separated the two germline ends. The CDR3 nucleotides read TGTGCCAGCAGTTTTGTTAGGGGTCCTGGGGCCAACGTCCTGACTTTC. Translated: CASSFVRGPGANVLTF.

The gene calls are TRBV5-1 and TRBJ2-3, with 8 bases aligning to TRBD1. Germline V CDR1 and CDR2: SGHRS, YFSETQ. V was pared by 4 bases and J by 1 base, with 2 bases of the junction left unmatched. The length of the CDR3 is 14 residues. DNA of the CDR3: TGCGCCAGCAGCCGGGGACAGGGCACAGATACGCAGTATTTT. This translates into CASSRGQGTDTQYF.

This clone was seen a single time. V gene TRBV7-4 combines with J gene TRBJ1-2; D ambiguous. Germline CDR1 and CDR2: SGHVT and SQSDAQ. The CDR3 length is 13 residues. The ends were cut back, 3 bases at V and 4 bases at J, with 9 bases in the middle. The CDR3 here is CASSFVQSYGYTF. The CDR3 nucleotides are TGTGCCAGCAGCTTCGTACAGTCCTATGGCTACACCTTC.

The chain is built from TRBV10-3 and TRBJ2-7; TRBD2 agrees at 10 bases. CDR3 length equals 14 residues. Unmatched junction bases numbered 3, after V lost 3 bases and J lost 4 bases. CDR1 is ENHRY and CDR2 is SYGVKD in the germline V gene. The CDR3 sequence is CAISEKREGYEQYF. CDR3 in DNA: TGTGCCATCAGTGAAAAGCGGGAGGGGTACGAGCAGTACTTC.

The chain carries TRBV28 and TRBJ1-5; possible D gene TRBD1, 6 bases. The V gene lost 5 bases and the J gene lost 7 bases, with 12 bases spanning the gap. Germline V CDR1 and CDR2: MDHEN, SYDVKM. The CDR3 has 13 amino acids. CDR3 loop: CASSGQGRQPQHF. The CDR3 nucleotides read TGTGCCAGCAGTGGGCAGGGGCGACAGCCCCAGCATTTT.

DNA for the CDR3: TGCGCCAGCAGCCTTAGGTCAGGGGAGACCCAGTACTTC. Encoded protein: CASSLRSGETQYF. The chain carries TRBV4-3 and TRBJ2-5; weak D call: TRBD1 (5 bases). The CDR3 covers 13 residues. Germline lookup yields CDR1 LGHNA and CDR2 YSLEER. V was pared by 4 bases and J by 5 bases, with 11 bases between.

This chain's CDR3 is CASSPDHTGIGYGYTF. The CDR3 bases are TGTGCCAGCAGCCCGGACCACACAGGGATCGGATATGGCTACACCTTC. The rearrangement joins TRBV7-2 to TRBJ1-2; tentatively, D is TRBD1 (6 bases). This CDR3 has 16 amino acids. Between the trimmed V and J ends, which lost 5 bases and 5 bases, there was a span of 21 bases. CDR1 and CDR2 from the germline V gene are SGHTA and FQGNSA.

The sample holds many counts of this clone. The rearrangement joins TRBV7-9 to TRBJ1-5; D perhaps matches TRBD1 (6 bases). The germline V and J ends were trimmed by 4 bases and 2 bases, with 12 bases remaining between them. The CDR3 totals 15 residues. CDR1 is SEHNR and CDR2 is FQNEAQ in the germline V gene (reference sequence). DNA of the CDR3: TGTGCCAGCAGCTCAACAGGGTCGGGCAATCAGCCCCAGCATTTT. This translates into CASSSTGSGNQPQHF.

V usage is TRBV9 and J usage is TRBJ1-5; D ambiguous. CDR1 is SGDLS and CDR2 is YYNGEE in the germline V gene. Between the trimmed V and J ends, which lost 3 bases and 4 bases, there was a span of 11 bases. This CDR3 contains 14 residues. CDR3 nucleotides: TGTGCCAGCAGCGCCCAGGCCTTAAATCAGCCCCAGCATTTT. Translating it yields CASSAQALNQPQHF.

The CDR3 loop is CASSLEAGASTDTQYF. DNA for the CDR3: TGTGCCAGCAGCTTGGAAGCGGGCGCTAGCACAGATACGCAGTATTTT. This chain connects TRBV5-4 to TRBJ2-3; TRBD2 might be the D (6 bases). This CDR3 has 16 amino acids. V was shortened by 0 bases and J by 0 bases, with 11 bases between the two germline ends. Germline V gives CDR1 SGHNT, CDR2 YYREEE (reference sequence).

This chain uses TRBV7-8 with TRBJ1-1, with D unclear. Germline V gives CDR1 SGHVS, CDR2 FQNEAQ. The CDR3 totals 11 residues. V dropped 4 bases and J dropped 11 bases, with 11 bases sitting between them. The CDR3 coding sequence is TGTGCCAGCAGCTCTCAGGTAGAGGCTTTCTTT. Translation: CASSSQVEAFF.

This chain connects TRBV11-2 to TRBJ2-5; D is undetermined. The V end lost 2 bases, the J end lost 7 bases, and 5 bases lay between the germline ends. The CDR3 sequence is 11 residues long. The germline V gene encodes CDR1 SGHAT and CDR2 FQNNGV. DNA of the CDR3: TGTGCCAGCAGCTTATCCGTGACCCAGTACTTC. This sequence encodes CASSLSVTQYF.

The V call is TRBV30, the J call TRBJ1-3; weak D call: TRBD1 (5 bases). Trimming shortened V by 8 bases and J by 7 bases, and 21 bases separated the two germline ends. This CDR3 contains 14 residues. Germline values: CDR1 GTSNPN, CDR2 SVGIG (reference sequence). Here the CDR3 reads CAGTPGRGENTIYF. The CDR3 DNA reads TGTGCCGGAACTCCCGGGCGGGGCGAGAACACCATATATTTT. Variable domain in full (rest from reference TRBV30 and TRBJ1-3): SQTIHQWPATLVQPVGSPLSLECTVEGTSNPNLYWYRQAAGRGLQLLFYSVGIGQISSEVPQNLSASRPQDRQFILSSKKLLLSDSGFYLCAGTPGRGENTIYFGEGSWLTVV.

The CDR3 DNA reads as TGTGCCAGCAGCCAAGTTGGCGGGACTAGCGGCACAGATACGCAGTATTTT. Translating gives CASSQVGGTSGTDTQYF. The rearrangement joins TRBV14 to TRBJ2-3; the match to TRBD2 covers 10 bases. Looked up from germline, CDR1 is SGHDN and CDR2 is FVKESK. The V gene end was trimmed by 1 base and the J gene end by 1 base; junction bases not matched to a gene: 5. The CDR3 runs 17 residues.

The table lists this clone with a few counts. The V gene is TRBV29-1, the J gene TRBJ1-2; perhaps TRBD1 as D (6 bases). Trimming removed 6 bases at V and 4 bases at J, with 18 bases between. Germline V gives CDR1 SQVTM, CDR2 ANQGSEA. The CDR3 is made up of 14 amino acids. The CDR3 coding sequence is TGCAGCGTGGACAGTAAAGGGGAGTTCTATGGCTACACCTTC. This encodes CSVDSKGEFYGYTF.

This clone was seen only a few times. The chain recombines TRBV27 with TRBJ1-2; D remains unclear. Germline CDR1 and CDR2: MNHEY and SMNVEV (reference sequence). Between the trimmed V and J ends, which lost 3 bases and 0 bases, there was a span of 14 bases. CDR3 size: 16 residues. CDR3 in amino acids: CASSFSSESSNYGYTF. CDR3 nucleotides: TGTGCCAGCAGTTTCTCTTCAGAATCTTCTAACTATGGCTACACCTTC.

CDR3 amino acids: CASSSSGTGIFGYTF. CDR3 in DNA: TGTGCCAGCAGTTCCTCCGGGACAGGGATTTTTGGCTACACCTTC. This chain connects TRBV27 to TRBJ1-2; 9 positions match TRBD1. The CDR3 extends over 15 amino acids. V was clipped by 4 bases and J by 7 bases; unmatched bases: 10. Per germline, CDR1 MNHEY and CDR2 SMNVEV (reference sequence).